Each of the 16 T cell receptor beta chains below was sequenced from the same sample in a study of cytomegalovirus exposure and HLA in healthy donors. It was with 60 Vbeta and 13 Jbeta primers that the PCR ran. This table comes from immunoSEQ multiplex PCR, and its TCRdb copy is limited to in-frame clones, with some not included. The sample yields fewer than 150,000 clones, about 80% seen once. Material: PBMCs. Receptors originate from a woman between 25 and 40 years old in good health and CMV-seropositive.

The chain combines TRBV6-5 with TRBJ2-5; D is perhaps TRBD2 (5 bases). Matching the DNA end better, TRBJ2-7 makes the J call doubtful. The CDR3 extends over 14 amino acids. CDR1 is MNHEY, CDR2 SVGAGI, per germline. CDR3 bases: TGTGCCAGCAGTTACTACGCGGGTGCCTACGAGCAGTACTTC. Its protein product is CASSYYAGAYEQYF.

V and J are TRBV7-8 and TRBJ1-5; 7 nucleotides match TRBD1. The CDR3 contains 15 residues. J gave up 4 bases and V 1 base, and 4 bases lay outside the gene matches. CDR1 SGHVS and CDR2 FQNEAQ come from the germline V gene. The CDR3: CASSLGGTANQPQHF. The DNA of the CDR3 is TGTGCCAGCAGCTTAGGAGGGACAGCGAATCAGCCCCAGCATTTT.

The chain joins TRBV12-5 to TRBJ2-2; the D gene is possibly TRBD2 (6 bases). From germline, CDR1 is LGHNT and CDR2 FRNRAP. CDR3 size: 18 residues. V was cut by 1 base and J by 6 bases, with 21 bases left in between. The CDR3 DNA is TGTGCTAGTGGTTTGGCACTTAGCGGTATCGGGGAGGCCGGGGAGCTGTTTTTT. This translates into CASGLALSGIGEAGELFF.

This chain connects TRBV7-9 to TRBJ2-1, with D possibly TRBD2 on 6 matching bases. This CDR3 has 17 residues. CDR1 is SEHNR, CDR2 FQNEAQ, per germline (reference sequence). Trimming stripped 0 bases from V and 5 bases from J, with 17 bases between. DNA of the CDR3: TGTGCCAGCAGCTTAGCCGGGAGAGCGGAGGGCCACAATGAGCAGTTCTTC. Encoded protein: CASSLAGRAEGHNEQFF.

This clone has a single count. The chain combines TRBV7-9 with TRBJ1-5; D might be TRBD1 (5 bases). The CDR3 spans 13 residues. CDR1 is SEHNR and CDR2 is FQNEAQ in the germline V gene (reference sequence). Trimming took off 3 bases at V and 6 bases at J, with 9 bases between the two ends. The CDR3 sequence is CASSLGLGQPQHF. DNA of the CDR3: TGTGCCAGCAGCTTGGGGCTAGGTCAGCCCCAGCATTTT.

The rearrangement links TRBV28 to TRBJ1-5; 9 bases agree with TRBD1. The CDR3 sequence is 17 residues long. CDR1 and CDR2 from the germline V gene are MDHEN and SYDVKM. The junction had 16 bases not matched to a gene; V was cut back by 10 bases and J by 3 bases. The CDR3 region has the DNA TGTGCCACCTTTGAAATGTCGGACAGGGGATACAATCAGCCCCAGCATTTT. It specifies CATFEMSDRGYNQPQHF.

The gene calls are TRBV6-6 and TRBJ2-2; D not certain. Trimming took off 1 base at V and 4 bases at J, with 13 bases between the two ends. The CDR3 length is 16 residues. The germline V gene encodes CDR1 MNHNY and CDR2 SVGAGI (reference sequence). The chain's CDR3 is CASSYYSRVRTGELFF. The CDR3 bases are TGTGCCAGCAGTTACTATAGCAGAGTCCGCACCGGGGAGCTGTTTTTT.

This chain joins TRBV5-1 and TRBJ2-1; D call uncertain. Germline-derived CDR1 and CDR2 are SGHRS and YFSETQ. V lost 2 bases to trimming and J lost 4 bases, with 10 bases between them. The CDR3 runs 14 residues. The CDR3 reads CASSFGSEYNEQFF. The CDR3, as DNA: TGCGCCAGCAGCTTTGGCAGCGAGTACAATGAGCAGTTCTTC.

The V gene is TRBV12-5, the J gene TRBJ1-3; D remains unclear. From germline, CDR1 is LGHNT and CDR2 FRNRAP. The CDR3 extends over 15 amino acids. The V gene lost 3 bases and the J gene lost 4 bases, with 13 bases spanning the gap. CDR3 protein: CASGFPGSGGNTIYF. The CDR3 nucleotides read TGTGCTAGTGGTTTCCCCGGCAGCGGAGGAAACACCATATATTTT.

This chain joins TRBV18 and TRBJ1-5; the D gene is possibly TRBD1 (6 bases). Trimming stripped 2 bases from V and 3 bases from J, with 11 bases between. The germline V gene encodes CDR1 KGHSH and CDR2 LQKENI. There are 15 residues in the CDR3. Written as DNA, the CDR3 is TGTGCCAGCTCACCAGTTTGGACAGACAATCAGCCCCAGCATTTT. Translation: CASSPVWTDNQPQHF.

This clone was seen once. The chain joins TRBV30 to TRBJ1-3; D unresolved. Germline values: CDR1 GTSNPN, CDR2 SVGIG (reference sequence). There are 13 residues in the CDR3. V lost 0 bases and J 4 bases, leaving 7 bases between the germline ends. The CDR3, as DNA: TGTGCCTGGAGTGTATCTAACGGAAACACCATATATTTT. Translating gives CAWSVSNGNTIYF.

V usage is TRBV2 and J usage is TRBJ1-3, with D hard to call. Germline loops: CDR1 SNHLY, CDR2 FYNNEI. The V and J ends lost 7 bases and 4 bases respectively, with 8 bases between them. The CDR3 length is 12 residues. CDR3 in DNA: TGTGCCAGCACAAGCCAAGGAAACACCATATATTTT. Protein sequence: CASTSQGNTIYF.

V and J are TRBV5-4 and TRBJ2-3; possible D gene TRBD2, 5 bases. This CDR3 has 15 amino acids. The V end lost 3 bases, the J end lost 0 bases, and 11 bases lay between the germline ends. Germline values: CDR1 SGHNT, CDR2 YYREEE (reference sequence). The CDR3 DNA reads TGTGCCAGCAGCTGGGAGCCCTCTAGCACAGATACGCAGTATTTT. Its protein product is CASSWEPSSTDTQYF.

This chain joins TRBV5-1 and TRBJ1-1; no firm D call. V was shortened by 0 bases and J by 0 bases, with 9 bases between the two germline ends. CDR3 size: 15 residues. CDR1 and CDR2 from the germline V gene are SGHRS and YFSETQ. In DNA, the CDR3 is TGCGCCAGCAGCTTGGAATCGGGAATGAACACTGAAGCTTTCTTT. This encodes CASSLESGMNTEAFF.

The chain joins TRBV9 to TRBJ2-5; weak D call: TRBD1 (5 bases). There are 14 residues in the CDR3. CDR1 and CDR2 from the germline V gene are SGDLS and YYNGEE. V dropped 0 bases and J dropped 13 bases, with 19 bases sitting between them. CDR3 in DNA: TGTGCCAGCAGCGTAGCTGCAAATGACAGACAAAGGTACTTC. It encodes CASSVAANDRQRYF. Full variable domain (missing parts from reference TRBV9 and TRBJ2-5): DSGVTQTPKHLITATGQRVTLRCSPRSGDLSVYWYQQSLDQGLQFLIQYYNGEERAKGNILERFSAQQFPDLHSELNLSSLELGDSALYFCASSVAANDRQRYFGPGTRLLVL.

The chain couples TRBV30 to TRBJ1-1; D perhaps matches TRBD1 (5 bases). Trimming removed 0 bases from V and 2 bases from J, with 7 bases in between. CDR3 size: 13 residues. The germline V gene encodes CDR1 GTSNPN and CDR2 SVGIG (reference sequence). CDR3 sequence: CAWSVGVNTEAFF. The CDR3 DNA reads TGTGCCTGGAGTGTAGGGGTTAACACTGAAGCTTTCTTT.